The source of this TCR beta chain is a study of blood T cell repertoires in COVID-19. Sequencing was performed with immunoSEQ multiplex PCR; in TCRdb, only in-frame clones are kept and a portion is missing. Of a few hundred thousand clones in the sample, around 92% are singletons; the top ten hold approximately 12%. Germline V gene lookup returns CDR1 SGHTA and CDR2 FQGNSA. Trimming cost V 0 bases and J 6 bases; bases outside gene matches: 7. The CDR3 covers 16 residues. This chain uses TRBV7-2 with TRBJ2-1; 8 nucleotides agree with TRBD2. This TCR derives from a woman in her 30s with COVID-19, enrolled during active disease. Specimen: peripheral blood. CDR3 protein: CASSLALGGGINEQFF. The DNA of the CDR3 is TGTGCCAGCAGCTTAGCGCTCGGGGGGGGAATCAATGAGCAGTTCTTC.